This T cell receptor beta chain was sequenced in a study of patients and donors after allogeneic stem cell transplantation. Germline-derived CDR1 and CDR2 are KGHDR and SFDVKD. The CDR3 consists of 16 residues. Trimming removed 2 bases from V and 6 bases from J, with 15 bases in between. This clonotype has only a few counts. TCRdb reprocessed the RT-PCR reads via MiXCR and lists one record per CDR3 protein. This table has 200,000 to 250,000 distinct CDR3 sequences, approximately 14% appearing once. The rearrangement uses TRBV24-1 and TRBJ2-2, with D maybe TRBD1 (7 bases). Sequencing input: blood, either unsorted or a sorted T cell fraction (not recorded which). The TCR originated in a human donor who was either an allogeneic HSCT recipient or a stem cell or donor lymphocyte infusion donor (not recorded which). It is not recorded whose cells these are; they may come from a transplant donor. The DNA for the CDR3 is TGTGCCACCAGTGATTATGGAGGGGGCTTCGCCGGGGAGCTGTTTTTT. Protein product: CATSDYGGGFAGELFF.